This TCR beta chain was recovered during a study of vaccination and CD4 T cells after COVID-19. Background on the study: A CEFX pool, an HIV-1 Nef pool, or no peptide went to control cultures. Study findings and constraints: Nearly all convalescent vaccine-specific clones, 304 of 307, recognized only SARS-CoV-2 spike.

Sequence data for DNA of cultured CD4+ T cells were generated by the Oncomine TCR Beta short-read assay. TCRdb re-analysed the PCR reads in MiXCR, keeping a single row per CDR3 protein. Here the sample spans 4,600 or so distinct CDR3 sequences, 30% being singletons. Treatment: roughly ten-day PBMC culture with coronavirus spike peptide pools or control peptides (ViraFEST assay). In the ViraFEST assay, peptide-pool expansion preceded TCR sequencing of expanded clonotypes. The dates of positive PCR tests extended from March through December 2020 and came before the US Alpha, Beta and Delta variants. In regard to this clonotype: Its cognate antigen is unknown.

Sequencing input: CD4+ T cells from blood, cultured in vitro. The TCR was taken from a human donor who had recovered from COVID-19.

CDR3 protein: CASSYPARHSYEQYF. The CDR3 DNA reads TGTGCCAGCAGTTACCCGGCCCGACACTCCTACGAGCAGTACTTC. The genes are TRBV6-5 and TRBJ2-7; D remains ambiguous. The V gene's germline CDR1 is MNHEY and CDR2 SVGAGI. Trimming shortened V by 2 bases and J by 0 bases, and 11 bases separated the two germline ends. This CDR3 contains 15 residues.